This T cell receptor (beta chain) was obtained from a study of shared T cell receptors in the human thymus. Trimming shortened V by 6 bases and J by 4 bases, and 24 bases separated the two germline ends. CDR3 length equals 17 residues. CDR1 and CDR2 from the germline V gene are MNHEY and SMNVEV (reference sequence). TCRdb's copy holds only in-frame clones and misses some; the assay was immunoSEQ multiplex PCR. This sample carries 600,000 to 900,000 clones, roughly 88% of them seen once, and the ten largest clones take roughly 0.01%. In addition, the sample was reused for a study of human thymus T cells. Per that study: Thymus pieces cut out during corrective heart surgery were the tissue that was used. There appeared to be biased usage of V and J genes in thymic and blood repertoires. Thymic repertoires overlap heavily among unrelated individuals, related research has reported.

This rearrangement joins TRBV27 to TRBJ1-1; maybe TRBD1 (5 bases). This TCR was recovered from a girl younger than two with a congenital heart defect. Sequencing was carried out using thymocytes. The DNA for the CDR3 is TGTGCCAGCAGCAAACTGGGGGGGACCGAATGGGTCACTGAAGCTTTCTTT. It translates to CASSKLGGTEWVTEAFF.